This T cell receptor (beta chain) was captured in a study of T cells in Graves' hyperthyroidism and ophthalmopathy. Study as a whole: The initial diagnosis was the point when peripheral blood was collected, ahead of any treatment.

Germline CDR1 reads SEHNR; CDR2 reads FQNEAQ (reference sequence). The CDR3 runs 15 residues. V was trimmed by 5 bases and J by 8 bases, leaving 18 bases between them. This clonotype was observed a handful of times. Amplified regions were TCR beta CDR3 sequences from RNA transcripts. The HTBI primer set was used in a first-round RT-PCR of the TCR CDR3. Using its own MiXCR run on the multiplex PCR reads, TCRdb lists one record per CDR3 protein. The table has approximately 870,000 distinct CDR3 sequences, roughly 37% seen once. The sample taken for sequencing was blood. This TCR derives from a man younger than 35 with Graves' hyperthyroidism. This chain uses TRBV7-9 with TRBJ1-4; D not resolved. The CDR3 DNA reads TGTGCCAGCAGCCCCGGAAGCGGCCGGGAGGAAAAACTGTTTTTT. Its translation: CASSPGSGREEKLFF.